This T cell receptor (beta chain) was recovered during a study of T cells in Graves' hyperthyroidism and ophthalmopathy. The overall study: Before any treatment, at initial diagnosis, peripheral blood was collected.

Study-level results: A model using 13 V-J features told ophthalmopathy apart from stable hyperthyroidism.

A lack of ophthalmopathy progression within 18 months defined stable Graves' hyperthyroidism. Isolation of PBMCs was performed on around 9.7 ml fresh peripheral blood. From germline, CDR1 is SQVTM and CDR2 ANQGSEA. CDR3 size: 12 residues. V lost 7 bases and J 0 bases, leaving 7 bases between the germline ends. In its sample, this clonotype was seen a few times. The antigen is not known. Template material for amplifying TCR beta CDR3 regions consisted of RNA transcripts. First-round RT-PCR targeting the TCR CDR3 was performed with the HTBI primer set. Each CDR3 protein gets one entry after TCRdb re-called the multiplex PCR reads with MiXCR. The sample has roughly 720,000 distinct CDR3 sequences, about 18% seen once.

The origin of this receptor is a man aged 50 to 59 with Graves' hyperthyroidism. This chain connects TRBV29-1 to TRBJ1-5; D not certain. Sequenced material: blood. The CDR3: CSAQSSNQPQHF. CDR3 DNA sequence: TGCAGCGCTCAGAGTAGCAATCAGCCCCAGCATTTT.